A single sample is the source of the 10 T cell receptor beta chains below, sequenced in a study of blood T cell repertoires in COVID-19 (dated by TCRdb to the early 2020s). The library relied on the immunoSEQ multiplex PCR assay. TCRdb limited this immuneACCESS table to in-frame rearrangements with V and J called. A share of clones is missing; checked studies link under half to unresolved V genes, and the rest is unexplained. In all, the sample holds about 360,000 clones, and around 87% of those were seen once. The ten largest clones add up to 1% to 1.5% of the sample. Material: PBMCs or T cells enriched from blood (not recorded which). The receptors come from a man aged 25 to 40 who had recovered from COVID-19.

The chain is built from TRBV5-1 and TRBJ2-2, with 9 bases matching TRBD1. The V gene end was trimmed by 3 bases and the J gene end by 3 bases; junction bases not matched to a gene: 6. Germline V gene lookup returns CDR1 SGHRS and CDR2 YFSETQ. The CDR3 has 16 amino acids. The CDR3 here is CASSSGTGIDTGELFF. The CDR3 nucleotides are TGCGCCAGCAGCTCGGGGACAGGGATAGACACCGGGGAGCTGTTTTTT.

V usage is TRBV7-2 and J usage is TRBJ1-6; 7 positions match TRBD1. The germline V gene has CDR1 SGHTA and CDR2 FQGNSA. This CDR3 region has 16 residues. The V and J ends lost 5 bases and 0 bases, in that order; junction bases with no gene match: 4. DNA for the CDR3: TGTGCCAGCAGCCGGGACAGCGGCTCCTATAATTCACCCCTCCACTTT. Protein product: CASSRDSGSYNSPLHF.

The chain links TRBV6-5 to TRBJ1-1, with TRBD1 as a possible D gene (6 bases). The CDR3 totals 12 residues. Germline loops: CDR1 MNHEY, CDR2 SVGAGI. Trimming shortened V by 8 bases and J by 11 bases, and 18 bases separated the two germline ends. The CDR3, as DNA: TGTGCCAGCGGCCCGTGGGGGCCTCGGGCTTTCTTT. As protein: CASGPWGPRAFF.

The chain recombines TRBV4-1 with TRBJ1-1, with TRBD1 identical over 9 bases. The germline V gene has CDR1 MGHRA and CDR2 YSYEKL. The CDR3 is 15 amino acids. V shed 3 bases and J 5 bases; nucleotides not matched to a gene: 7. The CDR3 bases are TGCGCCAGCAGCCAGCCTACAGGGGGCGAGACTGAAGCTTTCTTT. Translation gives CASSQPTGGETEAFF.

The chain joins TRBV5-8 to TRBJ1-1; D may be TRBD1 (5 bases). V was clipped by 4 bases and J by 1 base, with 8 bases between them. CDR3 length equals 13 residues. Germline CDR1 is SGHTS and CDR2 is YDEGEE. CDR3 amino acids: CASSDQGNTEAFF. CDR3 DNA: TGTGCCAGCAGCGACCAGGGGAACACTGAAGCTTTCTTT.

The chain joins TRBV9 to TRBJ2-3; 7 bases fit TRBD2. This CDR3 region has 15 residues. Germline CDR1 SGDLS, CDR2 YYNGEE. The V segment lost 3 bases and the J segment 2 bases; nucleotides outside the gene matches: 6. In nucleotides, the CDR3 is TGTGCCAGCAGCGCGTACGGGGGGTCCACAGATACGCAGTATTTT. It codes for CASSAYGGSTDTQYF.

The chain recombines TRBV19 with TRBJ1-6, with 7 bases identical to TRBD1. Germline CDR1 LNHDA, CDR2 SQIVND (reference sequence). The V and J ends lost 4 bases and 0 bases, in that order; junction bases with no gene match: 9. The CDR3 covers 18 residues. The CDR3 sequence: CASSTSGQPSSYNSPLHF. The CDR3 nucleotides are TGTGCCAGTAGTACTTCGGGACAGCCGAGCTCCTATAATTCACCCCTCCACTTT. Using reference TRBV19 and TRBJ1-6 for the parts outside the CDR3, the full variable domain is DGGITQSPKYLFRKEGQNVTLSCEQNLNHDAMYWYRQDPGQGLRLIYYSQIVNDFQKGDIAEGYSVSREKKESFPLTVTSAQKNPTAFYLCASSTSGQPSSYNSPLHFGNGTRLTVT.

The chain has TRBV6-5 and TRBJ2-7, with 9 bases matching TRBD1. With V trimmed by 7 bases and J by 2 bases, 6 bases remained unmatched. The length of the CDR3 is 14 residues. Per germline, CDR1 MNHEY and CDR2 SVGAGI. CDR3 amino acids: CASTRGTGPYEQYF. As DNA, the CDR3 is TGTGCCAGCACCCGCGGGACAGGGCCCTACGAGCAGTACTTC.

The chain has TRBV2 and TRBJ2-5; tentative D call: TRBD1 (6 bases). Germline lookup yields CDR1 SNHLY and CDR2 FYNNEI. The CDR3 covers 13 residues. Trimming left V 7 bases short and J 5 bases short, with 14 bases between. CDR3 amino acids: CASIQDSWETQYF. For the CDR3, the DNA is TGTGCCAGCATTCAGGACAGCTGGGAGACCCAGTACTTC.

The V gene is TRBV7-9, the J gene TRBJ2-1; TRBD2 matches 7 bases. With V trimmed by 4 bases and J by 4 bases, 10 bases remained unmatched. The CDR3 runs 16 residues. Germline loops: CDR1 SEHNR, CDR2 FQNEAQ (reference sequence). This CDR3 reads CASSSAVAGYYNEQFF. As DNA, the CDR3 is TGTGCCAGCAGCTCGGCGGTAGCGGGCTATTACAATGAGCAGTTCTTC.